Following are 19 T cell receptor beta chains from one sample sequenced in a study of T cell responses to AZD1222 COVID-19 vaccine (dated by TCRdb to the early 2020s). The method behind the library was the immunoSEQ multiplex PCR assay. In its TCRdb copy, this immuneACCESS table keeps in-frame sequences only and misses some clones. Where compared with another copy, unresolved V genes explain less than half of these, and the others have no known cause. Recorded for this sample are some 130,000 clones; roughly 85% of them occurred a single time. The ten largest clones add up to roughly 8% of the sample. The time point label, as the study defines it: baseline before first vaccination. The sample was peripheral blood, taken on day 0 of AZD1222 vaccination. The source of these receptors is an adult in good health.

This clone was seen a few times. CDR3 region: CSGTGLNTEAFF. CDR3 nucleotides: TGCAGCGGGACAGGGTTGAACACTGAAGCTTTCTTT. The chain joins TRBV29-1 to TRBJ1-1; 8 bases match TRBD1. The CDR3 is 12 amino acids. Unmatched junction bases numbered 1, after V lost 7 bases and J lost 0 bases. Germline V CDR1 and CDR2: SQVTM, ANQGSEA.

V usage is TRBV19 and J usage is TRBJ1-2, with D maybe TRBD1 (6 bases). The CDR3 has 15 residues. V was clipped by 5 bases and J by 1 base, with 14 bases between them. Germline-derived CDR1 and CDR2 are LNHDA and SQIVND (reference sequence). CDR3 loop: CASSPTGVYNYGYTF. The DNA for the CDR3 is TGTGCCAGTAGTCCGACAGGCGTTTATAACTATGGCTACACCTTC. Full variable domain (rest looked up from reference TRBV19 and TRBJ1-2): DGGITQSPKYLFRKEGQNVTLSCEQNLNHDAMYWYRQDPGQGLRLIYYSQIVNDFQKGDIAEGYSVSREKKESFPLTVTSAQKNPTAFYLCASSPTGVYNYGYTFGSGTRLTVV.

The rearrangement links TRBV9 to TRBJ2-7; D might be TRBD2 (6 bases). The CDR3 length is 17 residues. Looked up from germline, CDR1 is SGDLS and CDR2 is YYNGEE. Trimming removed 0 bases from V and 4 bases from J, with 20 bases in between. In nucleotides, the CDR3 is TGTGCCAGCAGCGTAGGGGACTCCAGGCTAGGGGAGTACGAGCAGTACTTC. It encodes CASSVGDSRLGEYEQYF.

This clone was seen once. This chain links TRBV11-2 with TRBJ2-7, with D unresolved. The CDR3 loop spans 16 amino acids. Trimming stripped 1 base from V and 0 bases from J, with 13 bases between. CDR1 SGHAT and CDR2 FQNNGV come from the germline V gene. The chain's CDR3 is CASSLAQFRSSYEQYF. CDR3 in DNA: TGTGCCAGCAGCTTAGCCCAGTTTAGGAGCTCCTACGAGCAGTACTTC.

The table lists this clone with a few counts. V usage is TRBV19 and J usage is TRBJ1-6; the D gene is possibly TRBD1 (6 bases). V was pared by 10 bases and J by 8 bases, with 15 bases between. Germline CDR1 LNHDA, CDR2 SQIVND (reference sequence). The CDR3 sequence is 13 residues long. For the CDR3, the DNA is TGTGCCACCCCAGGACAGTCATATTCACCCCTCCACTTT. It translates to CATPGQSYSPLHF. Using reference TRBV19 and TRBJ1-6 for the parts outside the CDR3, the full variable domain is DGGITQSPKYLFRKEGQNVTLSCEQNLNHDAMYWYRQDPGQGLRLIYYSQIVNDFQKGDIAEGYSVSREKKESFPLTVTSAQKNPTAFYLCATPGQSYSPLHFGNGTRLTVT.

The gene calls are TRBV2 and TRBJ2-1, with 10 bases matching TRBD2. The CDR3 has 13 residues. The V segment lost 3 bases and the J segment 15 bases; nucleotides outside the gene matches: 8. Germline assignment: CDR1 SNHLY and CDR2 FYNNEI. The CDR3 nucleotides read TGTGCCAGCAGTGAGGATAGCGGGAGGAAGGGGTTCTTC. It codes for CASSEDSGRKGFF.

This clone has only one observation. The rearrangement uses TRBV6-5 and TRBJ1-6; D gene unclear. V shed 4 bases and J shed 7 bases, with 14 bases lying between them. The germline V gene encodes CDR1 MNHEY and CDR2 SVGAGI. CDR3 length: 15 amino acids. CDR3: CASSSQQILNSPLHF. DNA of the CDR3: TGTGCCAGCAGTTCCCAACAGATTTTGAATTCACCCCTCCACTTT.

This clone was observed a few times. The chain joins TRBV6-5 to TRBJ1-5; D gene unclear. CDR1 is MNHEY, CDR2 SVGAGI, per germline. This CDR3 contains 13 residues. V was clipped by 5 bases and J by 4 bases, with 9 bases between them. Written as DNA, the CDR3 is TGTGCCAGCAGTAGGACTGAAAATCAGCCCCAGCATTTT. Amino acid sequence: CASSRTENQPQHF.

In its sample, this clone was seen a few times. The chain joins TRBV6-5 to TRBJ1-1; D unclear. Germline V gene sequence: CDR1 MNHEY, CDR2 SVGAGI. The V end was cut by 0 bases, the J end by 1 base, with 9 bases between. This CDR3 region has 15 residues. The CDR3 here is CASSYSPGSNTEAFF. For the CDR3, the DNA is TGTGCCAGCAGTTACTCACCGGGCTCGAACACTGAAGCTTTCTTT.

This clone occurred once. This chain connects TRBV11-3 to TRBJ2-2, with 10 bases that match TRBD1. V lost 8 bases to trimming and J lost 7 bases; unmatched junction nucleotides: 7. CDR1 and CDR2 from the germline V gene are SGHNT and YENEEA. The CDR3 consists of 14 residues. CDR3: CASRDRGNFGELFF. The CDR3 coding sequence is TGTGCCAGCCGGGACAGGGGAAATTTCGGGGAGCTGTTTTTT.

The chain recombines TRBV28 with TRBJ1-1, with 7 bases lining up with TRBD1. Germline V gene lookup returns CDR1 MDHEN and CDR2 SYDVKM. V gave up 5 bases and J gave up 11 bases; unmatched junction bases: 8. The CDR3 runs 12 residues. This chain's CDR3 is CASSPQGRWAFF. CDR3 DNA sequence: TGTGCCAGCAGTCCACAGGGGCGGTGGGCTTTCTTT.

This rearrangement joins TRBV5-1 to TRBJ2-7; D may be TRBD2 (6 bases). CDR3 length: 17 amino acids. Trimming cost V 0 bases and J 2 bases, with 18 bases left between them. Germline V CDR1 and CDR2: SGHRS, YFSETQ. DNA of the CDR3: TGCGCCAGCAGCTTGGGACCGGCTAGGGCGGGGACCTACGAGCAGTACTTC. Translated, it gives CASSLGPARAGTYEQYF.

The CDR3 sequence: CASSIRVSGELFF. As DNA, the CDR3 is TGTGCCAGTAGTATTCGGGTCTCCGGGGAGCTGTTTTTT. V usage is TRBV19 and J usage is TRBJ2-2; the D is unclear. The V gene lost 3 bases and the J gene lost 6 bases, with 8 bases spanning the gap. CDR1 LNHDA and CDR2 SQIVND come from the germline V gene (reference sequence). The CDR3 totals 13 residues.

This chain links TRBV5-6 with TRBJ1-5; TRBD1 is a possible D gene (5 bases). V was pared by 2 bases and J by 6 bases, with 9 bases between. The germline V gene encodes CDR1 SGHDT and CDR2 YYEEEE. The CDR3 is 13 residues long. CDR3 in amino acids: CASSFGGSQPQHF. The CDR3 coding sequence is TGTGCCAGCAGCTTCGGGGGGAGTCAGCCCCAGCATTTT.

This rearrangement joins TRBV5-4 to TRBJ2-7; 10 positions match TRBD1. Germline values: CDR1 SGHNT, CDR2 YYREEE (reference sequence). V gave up 4 bases and J gave up 3 bases; unmatched junction bases: 7. This CDR3 is 15 amino acids long. The CDR3 spells CASSRRDRGGYEQYF. Here the CDR3 DNA reads TGTGCCAGCAGCCGCCGGGACAGGGGTGGCTACGAGCAGTACTTC.

The sample holds a few counts of this clone. The chain recombines TRBV27 with TRBJ1-1; 7 bases fit TRBD1. Germline CDR1 MNHEY, CDR2 SMNVEV (reference sequence). The CDR3 contains 16 residues. J gave up 4 bases and V 6 bases, and 14 bases lay outside the gene matches. In nucleotides, the CDR3 is TGTGCCAGCAGCTACCTGGAGGGGGCTGGGGGCACTGAAGCTTTCTTT. The encoded protein is CASSYLEGAGGTEAFF.

The chain links TRBV5-1 to TRBJ2-3; perhaps D is TRBD1 or TRBD2 (5 bases each). CDR3 size: 16 residues. The V gene lost 4 bases and the J gene lost 2 bases, with 17 bases spanning the gap. The V gene's germline CDR1 is SGHRS and CDR2 YFSETQ. DNA for the CDR3: TGCGCCAGCAGCGACTCCATGGGACCGTCCACAGATACGCAGTATTTT. Translating it yields CASSDSMGPSTDTQYF.

This chain uses TRBV13 with TRBJ2-3; D gene uncertain. V lost 3 bases and J lost 11, with 15 bases in between. CDR3 length: 13 residues. In germline, CDR1 is PRHDT, CDR2 FYEKMQ (reference sequence). The CDR3 DNA reads TGTGCCAGCAGCTTGAACCCGCCGGGTGTGCAGTATTTT. This codes for CASSLNPPGVQYF.

The V call is TRBV18, the J call TRBJ1-2; TRBD1 is a possible D gene (5 bases). This CDR3 has 13 residues. Per germline, CDR1 KGHSH and CDR2 LQKENI. V was pared by 2 bases and J by 4 bases, with 8 bases between. Here the CDR3 reads CASSPEGPYGYTF. The CDR3 DNA follows: TGTGCCAGCTCACCAGAGGGACCCTATGGCTACACCTTC.